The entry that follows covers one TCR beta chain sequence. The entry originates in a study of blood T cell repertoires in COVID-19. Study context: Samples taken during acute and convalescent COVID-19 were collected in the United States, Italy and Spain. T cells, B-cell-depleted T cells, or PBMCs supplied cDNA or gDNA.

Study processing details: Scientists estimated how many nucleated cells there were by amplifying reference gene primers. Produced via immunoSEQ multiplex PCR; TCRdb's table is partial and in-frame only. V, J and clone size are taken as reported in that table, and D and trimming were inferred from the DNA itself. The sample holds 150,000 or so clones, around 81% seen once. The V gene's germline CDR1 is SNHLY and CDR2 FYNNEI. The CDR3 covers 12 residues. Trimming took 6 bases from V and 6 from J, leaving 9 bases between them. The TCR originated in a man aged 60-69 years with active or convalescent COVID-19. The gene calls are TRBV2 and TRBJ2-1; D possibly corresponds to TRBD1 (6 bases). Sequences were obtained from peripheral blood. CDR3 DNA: TGTGCCAGCAGCAGACAGGCCAATGAGCAGTTCTTC. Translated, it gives CASSRQANEQFF.